The 24 T cell receptor beta chains given below trace back to one sample, sequenced in a study of response to subunit inactivated influenza vaccine. TCRdb processed the RT-PCR reads anew with MiXCR; each CDR3 protein has one entry. Here the sample spans about 190,000 distinct CDR3 sequences, approximately 15% being singletons. The starting material was CD8+ T cells sorted from PBMCs, obtained 5 days after vaccination. Receptors were obtained from a man between 45 and 60 years old who received an inactivated influenza vaccine.

The chain is built from TRBV12-3 or TRBV12-4 and TRBJ2-1, with a weak D call TRBD1 (5 bases). The CDR3 has 17 amino acids. The V end was cut by 3 bases, the J end by 3 bases, with 18 bases between. The CDR3 bases are TGTGCCAGCAGTTTTGGGGCCGGACCTAGGATCTACAATGAGCAGTTCTTC. Translated: CASSFGAGPRIYNEQFF.

The table lists this clonotype with a few counts. The V call is TRBV7-9, the J call TRBJ2-1, with TRBD2 identical over 8 bases. The CDR3 length is 14 residues. Losses at the gene ends were 6 bases for V and 2 bases for J; bases not matched to a gene: 3. Germline lookup yields CDR1 SEHNR and CDR2 FQNEAQ (reference sequence). This chain's CDR3 is CASRSGSPYNEQFF. Here the CDR3 DNA reads TGTGCCAGCAGGAGCGGGAGTCCCTACAATGAGCAGTTCTTC.

The CDR3 loop is CASSFGGSSYEQYF. CDR3 nucleotides: TGTGCCAGCAGCTTCGGCGGGAGCTCCTACGAGCAGTACTTC. This sequence joins TRBV7-9 and TRBJ2-7, with 7 positions matching TRBD2. With 3 bases clipped from V and 0 bases from J, the junction kept 2 bases outside the gene matches. The CDR3 is made up of 14 amino acids. CDR1 and CDR2 from the germline V gene are SEHNR and FQNEAQ (reference sequence).

This clonotype has only a few counts. The chain recombines TRBV6-1 with TRBJ2-5, with a weak D call TRBD2 (5 bases). This CDR3 has 16 amino acids. Germline CDR1 reads MNHNS; CDR2 reads SASEGT. V shed 5 bases and J shed 4 bases, with 20 bases lying between them. The CDR3: CASSRLFPDYLETQYF. The CDR3 region has the DNA TGTGCCAGCAGTCGACTCTTCCCAGACTATCTAGAGACCCAGTACTTC.

This chain joins TRBV9 and TRBJ2-2; the match to TRBD2 covers 7 bases. Germline-derived CDR1 and CDR2 are SGDLS and YYNGEE. V lost 4 bases to trimming and J lost 6 bases; unmatched junction nucleotides: 6. This CDR3 region has 14 residues. The CDR3 sequence: CASSKRTSAGELFF. The CDR3 coding sequence is TGTGCCAGCAGCAAGAGGACTAGTGCCGGGGAGCTGTTTTTT.

The chain carries TRBV11-1 and TRBJ2-1, with 9 bases fitting TRBD1. CDR1 and CDR2 from the germline V gene are SGHAT and FQDESV (reference sequence). The CDR3 has 15 amino acids. Trimming took 0 bases from V and 4 from J; bases not matched to a gene: 1. The DNA of the CDR3 is TGTGCCAGCAGCTTAGCACAGGGGGCGTACAATGAGCAGTTCTTC. Amino acids: CASSLAQGAYNEQFF. Full variable domain (rest looked up from reference TRBV11-1 and TRBJ2-1): EAEVAQSPRYKITEKSQAVAFWCDPISGHATLYWYRQILGQGPELLVQFQDESVVDDSQLPKDRFSAERLKGVDSTLKIQPAELGDSAMYLCASSLAQGAYNEQFFGPGTRLTVL.

This clonotype was seen a few times. The gene calls are TRBV3-1 and TRBJ1-1; 8 bases match TRBD1. The V gene's germline CDR1 is LGHDT and CDR2 YNNKEL (reference sequence). Losses at the gene ends were 4 bases for V and 1 base for J; bases not matched to a gene: 5. The CDR3 is 15 amino acids. CDR3 DNA: TGTGCCAGCAGCCTCCCTGACAGGGGGAACACTGAAGCTTTCTTT. This codes for CASSLPDRGNTEAFF.

The V and J genes are TRBV7-2 and TRBJ1-1, with 7 bases lining up with TRBD1. The V gene's germline CDR1 is SGHTA and CDR2 FQGNSA. The ends lost 5 bases at V and 0 bases at J; junction bases unmatched: 12. CDR3 size: 17 residues. CDR3 DNA: TGTGCCAGCAGCATCACAGGGGCCTTAGGGATGAACACTGAAGCTTTCTTT. Translated: CASSITGALGMNTEAFF.

This clonotype appeared many times. The chain couples TRBV29-1 to TRBJ2-2, with 11 bases lining up with TRBD2. Trimming at V came to 5 bases and at J to 3 bases, leaving 2 bases not matched to a gene. CDR3 length: 14 amino acids. Germline CDR1 SQVTM, CDR2 ANQGSEA. The chain's CDR3 is CSVTSGGDTGELFF. The CDR3, as DNA: TGCAGCGTTACTAGCGGGGGTGACACCGGGGAGCTGTTTTTT.

This clonotype was detected only a few times. V and J are TRBV29-1 and TRBJ1-2; D gene unclear. The CDR3 totals 12 residues. V was trimmed by 5 bases and J by 4 bases, leaving 11 bases between them. Germline values: CDR1 SQVTM, CDR2 ANQGSEA. DNA for the CDR3: TGCAGCGTTCCAGCAGACATCTATGGCTACACCTTC. This codes for CSVPADIYGYTF.

This clonotype was picked up a small number of times. The chain recombines TRBV2 with TRBJ2-2; 7 bases are a match to TRBD2. The V and J ends lost 7 bases and 7 bases, in that order; junction bases with no gene match: 15. Germline CDR1 is SNHLY and CDR2 is FYNNEI. CDR3 length: 16 residues. CDR3 DNA sequence: TGTGCCAGCACTTTCGAGCGGGATCGGGGGATCGGGGAGCTGTTTTTT. Translation gives CASTFERDRGIGELFF.

This clonotype has a count of ten or more. The gene calls are TRBV27 and TRBJ2-7; D unclear. V dropped 0 bases and J dropped 2 bases, with 11 bases sitting between them. Germline V lookup: CDR1 MNHEY, CDR2 SMNVEV (reference sequence). The CDR3 length is 15 residues. The CDR3 spells CASSLSLYNTYEQYF. The CDR3 region has the DNA TGTGCCAGCAGTTTATCCCTGTATAACACCTACGAGCAGTACTTC.

This clonotype was detected only a few times. The chain is built from TRBV24-1 and TRBJ2-7; 7 positions match TRBD1. Per the germline V gene, CDR1 is KGHDR and CDR2 is SFDVKD. The CDR3 length is 14 residues. Trimming took 4 bases from V and 6 from J; bases not matched to a gene: 8. CDR3 DNA sequence: TGTGCCACCAGTGACCTCGACAGGGTGGGCGAGCAGTACTTC. Amino acid sequence: CATSDLDRVGEQYF.

This clonotype was seen more than once but under ten times. The chain joins TRBV7-8 to TRBJ2-3; the match to TRBD2 covers 11 bases. Germline loops: CDR1 SGHVS, CDR2 FQNEAQ. The CDR3 loop spans 17 amino acids. V lost 2 bases, J lost 6 bases, and 10 bases stayed unmatched. This CDR3 is CASSLTSGGPRFDTQYF. The CDR3 DNA follows: TGTGCCAGCAGCTTAACTAGCGGGGGTCCGAGATTCGATACGCAGTATTTT.

The DNA of the CDR3 is TGTGCCAGCAGTGAGGGACAGGGATTTAACTATGGCTACACCTTC. Translation: CASSEGQGFNYGYTF. The V and J genes are TRBV25-1 and TRBJ1-2; 9 bases are a match to TRBD1. The germline gives CDR1 MGHDK, CDR2 SYGVNS. The J segment lost 1 base and the V segment lost 3 bases, leaving 3 bases of the junction unmatched. CDR3 size: 15 residues.

The chain recombines TRBV7-2 with TRBJ2-3; TRBD2 agrees at 13 bases. After removal of 5 bases from V and 6 bases from J, the junction contained 5 bases not matched to a gene. CDR3 length: 15 amino acids. From germline, CDR1 is SGHTA and CDR2 FQGNSA. This chain's CDR3 is CASSRLAGGRDTQYF. DNA of the CDR3: TGTGCCAGCAGCCGACTAGCGGGAGGTCGGGATACGCAGTATTTT.

This clonotype was observed a handful of times. V gene TRBV10-3 combines with J gene TRBJ2-1; perhaps TRBD1 as D (6 bases). The germline gives CDR1 ENHRY, CDR2 SYGVKD. This CDR3 has 11 amino acids. The germline V and J ends were trimmed by 6 bases and 6 bases, with 6 bases remaining between them. The CDR3 DNA is TGTGCCATCAGGGACAGCAATGAGCAGTTCTTC. Its protein product is CAIRDSNEQFF.

The chain couples TRBV7-9 to TRBJ2-1; D unresolved. Germline CDR1 is SEHNR and CDR2 is FQNEAQ (reference sequence). The ends were cut back, 4 bases at V and 2 bases at J, with 6 bases in the middle. The CDR3 loop spans 13 amino acids. The chain's CDR3 is CASSSSTYNEQFF. The CDR3 bases are TGTGCCAGCAGCTCCTCCACCTACAATGAGCAGTTCTTC.

The table lists this clonotype with many counts. The J gene is TRBJ2-7, the V gene TRBV7-2, with D perhaps matching TRBD1 or TRBD2 (5 bases each). V lost 5 bases and J 7 bases, leaving 15 bases between the germline ends. Germline CDR1 is SGHTA and CDR2 is FQGNSA. CDR3 length: 13 residues. The CDR3 reads CASSPLGVEEQYF. The DNA of the CDR3 is TGTGCCAGCAGCCCGCTGGGGGTAGAGGAGCAGTACTTC.

The chain joins TRBV27 to TRBJ2-2, with 9 bases that match TRBD1. The V segment lost 5 bases and the J segment 4 bases; nucleotides outside the gene matches: 2. This CDR3 has 14 residues. Germline V gene sequence: CDR1 MNHEY, CDR2 SMNVEV (reference sequence). DNA for the CDR3: TGTGCCAGCAGTAGACAGGGGGGCACCGGGGAGCTGTTTTTT. This encodes CASSRQGGTGELFF.

This clonotype turned up a few times. This chain connects TRBV12-3 or TRBV12-4 to TRBJ1-4, with D tentatively TRBD1 (6 bases). With 3 bases removed from V and 8 bases from J, the gap between germline ends came to 16 bases. CDR3 length: 15 amino acids. CDR3: CASSFEQGGREKLFF. In DNA, the CDR3 is TGTGCCAGCAGTTTCGAACAGGGCGGGCGAGAAAAACTGTTTTTT.

The chain is built from TRBV10-3 and TRBJ2-3; TRBD1 matches 7 bases. Germline lookup yields CDR1 ENHRY and CDR2 SYGVKD. The CDR3 runs to 14 residues. Trimming removed 10 bases from V and 6 bases from J; junction bases left unmatched: 13. CDR3 region: CATRPTGLGDTQYF. As DNA, the CDR3 is TGTGCCACCAGACCGACAGGGCTTGGTGATACGCAGTATTTT.

The gene calls are TRBV3-1 and TRBJ2-7; maybe TRBD1 (5 bases). There are 16 residues in the CDR3. Trimming took off 0 bases at V and 0 bases at J, with 12 bases between the two ends. The germline V gene encodes CDR1 LGHDT and CDR2 YNNKEL (reference sequence). The CDR3 reads CASSQEPRVLSYEQYF. The CDR3 DNA sequence: TGTGCCAGCAGCCAAGAGCCCAGGGTGCTCTCCTACGAGCAGTACTTC.

This chain links TRBV20-1 with TRBJ2-5, with 10 bases lining up with TRBD2. With V trimmed by 1 base and J by 0 bases, 8 bases remained unmatched. This CDR3 comprises 17 residues. In germline, CDR1 is DFQATT, CDR2 SNEGSKA (reference sequence). CDR3 protein: CSARGQTSGVDQETQYF. CDR3 nucleotide sequence: TGCAGTGCTAGAGGCCAAACTAGCGGGGTAGACCAAGAGACCCAGTACTTC.